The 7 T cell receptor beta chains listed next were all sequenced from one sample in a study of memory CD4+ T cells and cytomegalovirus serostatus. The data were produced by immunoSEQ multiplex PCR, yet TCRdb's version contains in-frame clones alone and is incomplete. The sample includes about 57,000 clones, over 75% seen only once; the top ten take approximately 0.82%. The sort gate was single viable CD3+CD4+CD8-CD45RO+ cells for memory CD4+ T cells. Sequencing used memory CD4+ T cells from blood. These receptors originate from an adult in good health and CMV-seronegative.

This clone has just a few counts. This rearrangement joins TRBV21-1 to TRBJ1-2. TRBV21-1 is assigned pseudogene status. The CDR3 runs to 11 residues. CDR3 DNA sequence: TGTGCCGGCGGGCCCAACTATGGCTACACCTTC. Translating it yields CAGGPNYGYTF.

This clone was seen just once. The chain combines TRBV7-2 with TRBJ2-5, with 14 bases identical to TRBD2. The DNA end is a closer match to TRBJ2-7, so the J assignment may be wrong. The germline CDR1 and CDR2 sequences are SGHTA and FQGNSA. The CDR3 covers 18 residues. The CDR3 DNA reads TGTGCCAGCAGCTTAGGGACTAGCGGGAGGCGTCTTGGATACGAGCAGTACTTC. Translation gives CASSLGTSGRRLGYEQYF.

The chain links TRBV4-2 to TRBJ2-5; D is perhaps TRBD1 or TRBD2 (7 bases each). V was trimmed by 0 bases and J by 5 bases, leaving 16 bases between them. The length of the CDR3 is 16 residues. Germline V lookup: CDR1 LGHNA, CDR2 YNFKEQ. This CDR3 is CASSQEFRGRAETQYF. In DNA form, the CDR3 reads TGTGCCAGCAGCCAAGAATTCAGGGGGAGGGCGGAGACCCAGTACTTC.

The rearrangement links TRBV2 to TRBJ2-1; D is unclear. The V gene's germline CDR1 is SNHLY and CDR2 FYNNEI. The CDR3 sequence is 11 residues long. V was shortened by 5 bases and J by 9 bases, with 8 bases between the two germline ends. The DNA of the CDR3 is TGTGCCAGCAGTAATAGCCGTGAGCAGTTCTTC. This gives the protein CASSNSREQFF. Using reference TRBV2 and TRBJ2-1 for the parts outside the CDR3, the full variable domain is EPEVTQTPSHQVTQMGQEVILRCVPISNHLYFYWYRQILGQKVEFLVSFYNNEISEKSEIFDDQFSVERPDGSNFTLKIRSTKLEDSAMYFCASSNSREQFFGPGTRLTVL.

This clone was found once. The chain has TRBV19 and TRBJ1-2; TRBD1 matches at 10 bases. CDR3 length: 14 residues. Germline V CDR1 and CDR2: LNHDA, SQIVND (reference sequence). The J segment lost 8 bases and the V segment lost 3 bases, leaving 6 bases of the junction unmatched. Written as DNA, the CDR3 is TGTGCCAGTAGTATCGGGACAGGGGCAGAGGGCTACACCTTC. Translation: CASSIGTGAEGYTF.

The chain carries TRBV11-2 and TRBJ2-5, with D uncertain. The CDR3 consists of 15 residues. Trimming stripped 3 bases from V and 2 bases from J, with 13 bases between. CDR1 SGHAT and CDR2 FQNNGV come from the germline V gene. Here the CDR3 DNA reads TGTGCCAGCAGCTTCGACCTCGGGCATCAAGAGACCCAGTACTTC. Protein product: CASSFDLGHQETQYF.

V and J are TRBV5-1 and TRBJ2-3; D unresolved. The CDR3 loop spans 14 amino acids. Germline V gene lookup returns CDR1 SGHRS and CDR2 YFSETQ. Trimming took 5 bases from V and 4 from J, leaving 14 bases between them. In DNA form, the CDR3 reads TGCGCCAGCAGTCCAGCGTTGGCCGCAGATACGCAGTATTTT. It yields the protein CASSPALAADTQYF.